This T cell receptor beta chain was observed in a study of cytomegalovirus exposure and HLA in healthy donors. Study-level findings and limits: Highly shared variants forming one cluster were likely a sequencing artifact. Most TCR beta V segments were productive about 90% or about 30% of the time in an earlier analysis.

V shed 6 bases and J 1 base; nucleotides not matched to a gene: 3. CDR3 length equals 15 residues. Germline loops: CDR1 MNHEY, CDR2 SVGAGI. A word on this clone: The target antigen is unknown.

PCR amplification relied on 60 Vbeta primers (plus 13 Jbeta primers). The assay was immunoSEQ multiplex PCR, and TCRdb's table has in-frame clones only and misses some. The sample has about 55,000 clones; 78% are singletons. Sequenced: PBMCs. This chain connects TRBV6-5 to TRBJ2-3; TRBD2 aligns across 11 bases. This receptor was taken from a female donor in good health and CMV-seronegative. DNA for the CDR3: TGTGCCAGCAGCTTGACTAGCGGGGGCACAGATACGCAGTATTTT. This sequence encodes CASSLTSGGTDTQYF.